The clone carrying this T cell receptor (beta chain) was seen only a few times. The sample originates from a study of PD-L1 blockade in urothelial cancer. As for the study in general: Anywhere from 0 to 3 prior chemotherapy regimens had been received by patients. The median number of T cells present in blood samples was about 130,000.

Per the germline V gene, CDR1 is LNHDA and CDR2 is SQIVND (reference sequence). Unmatched junction bases numbered 13, after V lost 5 bases and J lost 3 bases. The CDR3 length is 17 residues. Only in-frame clones appear in the TCRdb table, and some are missing; sequencing was by immunoSEQ multiplex PCR. The sample shows roughly 36,000 clones, roughly 89% of them seen only once. The sequence was obtained from a man in his fifties or sixties with urothelial cancer. This specimen was PBMCs, taken around atezolizumab (anti-PD-L1) treatment. The gene calls are TRBV19 and TRBJ2-7, with 10 bases lining up with TRBD1. In DNA, the CDR3 is TGTGCCAGTAGTCAATCCCCCGGGACAGGGGTGTTCTACGAGCAGTACTTC. It specifies CASSQSPGTGVFYEQYF.